This is a list of T cell receptor beta chains from one sample in a study of T cells after yellow fever vaccination. One entry per CDR3 protein results from TCRdb running MiXCR on the 5' RACE reads. The sample carries about 580,000 distinct CDR3 sequences, around a sixth recorded once. The sequencing used PBMCs, collected about 5 days after the first yellow fever vaccination. The receptor source for this set is a man in his late teens or twenties who received the YFV17D yellow fever vaccine. Both conserved end residues are trimmed from each CDR3.

v_gene: TRBV29-1; CDR3aa: SVRQAAGEQY
v_gene: TRBV4-1; CDR3aa: ASSQSGAGGQSTQY
v_gene: TRBV3-1; CDR3aa: ASSHWTAGFNYGYT
v_gene: TRBV20-1; CDR3aa: SARDIRGAGETQY
v_gene: TRBV3-1; CDR3aa: ASSQDIASPDTQY
v_gene: TRBV12-3/TRBV12-4; CDR3aa: ASSTGQGVETQY
v_gene: TRBV29-1; CDR3aa: SVEGGQDDHYGYT
v_gene: TRBV7-9; CDR3aa: ASSLGRTGRDEQF
v_gene: TRBV12-3/TRBV12-4; CDR3aa: ASRTRTSGGTDTQY
v_gene: TRBV18; CDR3aa: ASSPPGLTYEQY
v_gene: TRBV5-1; CDR3aa: ASSLDGGAYNEQF
v_gene: TRBV6-5; CDR3aa: ASSYSTYGAGANVLT
v_gene: TRBV4-1; CDR3aa: ASSTKAGSNTGELF
v_gene: TRBV5-1; CDR3aa: ASRKTGGKLGEQF
v_gene: TRBV18; CDR3aa: ASSSSQGPDTQY
v_gene: TRBV4-2; CDR3aa: ASSRSALGLAQETQY
v_gene: TRBV20-1; CDR3aa: SASQRGPDYQETQY
v_gene: TRBV7-8; CDR3aa: ASSSGQDSYEQY
v_gene: TRBV27; CDR3aa: ASSPRETSGNTIY
v_gene: TRBV20-1; CDR3aa: SAREVTGRDEQF
v_gene: TRBV12-3/TRBV12-4; CDR3aa: ASSVFSGNTIY
v_gene: TRBV5-6; CDR3aa: ASSADRGKAF
v_gene: TRBV15; CDR3aa: ATSRGVRELDTQY
v_gene: TRBV5-1; CDR3aa: ASSNGLAGGTGELF
v_gene: TRBV20-1; CDR3aa: SAHSGEGETQY
v_gene: TRBV4-2; CDR3aa: ASSQTDRVGEQF
v_gene: TRBV6-1; CDR3aa: ASGLTGTGSGQY
v_gene: TRBV3-1; CDR3aa: ASSQGIGPSEAF
v_gene: TRBV12-3/TRBV12-4; CDR3aa: ASSFRGAAGTDTQY
v_gene: TRBV9; CDR3aa: ASSVSGGYNEQF
v_gene: TRBV12-3/TRBV12-4; CDR3aa: ASSDRSLGTIY
v_gene: TRBV12-3/TRBV12-4; CDR3aa: ASSSDDNTGELF
v_gene: TRBV9; CDR3aa: ASSAGEGLSYEQY
v_gene: TRBV29-1; CDR3aa: SVRSFSGNTIY
v_gene: TRBV4-3; CDR3aa: ASSQVSGSNGYT
v_gene: TRBV6-1; CDR3aa: ASSEALGYNEQF
v_gene: TRBV7-3; CDR3aa: ASSHTIAGGKDTQY
v_gene: TRBV6-5; CDR3aa: ASSQGQGPSPLH
v_gene: TRBV3-1; CDR3aa: ASSLGQGEDTEAF
v_gene: TRBV20-1; CDR3aa: SARGDISQY
v_gene: TRBV2; CDR3aa: ASSPRTGPGAQY
v_gene: TRBV7-9; CDR3aa: ASSFGSADTGELF
v_gene: TRBV6-1; CDR3aa: ASSDWAGNSPLH
v_gene: TRBV7-3; CDR3aa: ASSFTGGPGNTIY
v_gene: TRBV5-6; CDR3aa: ASSLLSGGGYT
v_gene: TRBV6-1; CDR3aa: ASSENRVGYT
v_gene: TRBV24-1; CDR3aa: ATSDPTGGRIDADTQY
v_gene: TRBV5-4; CDR3aa: ASSADEGNIQY
v_gene: TRBV10-3; CDR3aa: ATQQGSTEAF
v_gene: TRBV6-2/TRBV6-3; CDR3aa: ASKGAGLLYNEQF
v_gene: TRBV5-1; CDR3aa: ASSWGLSNTGELF
v_gene: TRBV10-3; CDR3aa: AISGYRLAGPGELF
v_gene: TRBV30; CDR3aa: AWSTGPRNSPLH
v_gene: TRBV7-9; CDR3aa: ASSHARTSNQPQH
v_gene: TRBV7-2; CDR3aa: ASSFVPSQGRGNTIY
v_gene: TRBV12-3/TRBV12-4; CDR3aa: ASSFPGRAGYT
v_gene: TRBV6-5; CDR3aa: ASSYSTGLRSPPLH
v_gene: TRBV4-1; CDR3aa: ASSQETVGADTQY